The sequence of this T cell receptor (beta chain) was determined in a study of T cell responses to AZD1222 COVID-19 vaccine. Findings of the study overall: Spike-spanning, vaccine-associated CD4 TCRs were dominant at 160-218 and 743-854.

Regarding this clone: Its antigen remains unidentified.

CDR3 length: 16 amino acids. Germline loops: CDR1 SEHNR, CDR2 FQNEAQ (reference sequence). The V and J ends lost 2 bases and 5 bases, in that order; junction bases with no gene match: 9. Repertoires were generated with immunoSEQ multiplex PCR, while TCRdb's copy carries only in-frame clones and drops some. The table records 150,000 to 200,000 clones, approximately 92% of them present only once. The clonotype originates from an adult in good health. Source: peripheral blood, taken on day 0 of AZD1222 vaccination. The rearrangement uses TRBV7-9 and TRBJ2-5, with TRBD2 matching 9 bases. CDR3 DNA: TGTGCCAGCAGCTTATTGGGTAGCGGGAGAGAGGAGACCCAGTACTTC. Its protein product is CASSLLGSGREETQYF. The variable domain in full, completed from reference TRBV7-9 and TRBJ2-5, reads DTGVSQNPRHKITKRGQNVTFRCDPISEHNRLYWYRQTLGQGPEFLTYFQNEAQLEKSRLLSDRFSAERPKGSFSTLEIQRTEQGDSAMYLCASSLLGSGREETQYFGPGTRLLVL.